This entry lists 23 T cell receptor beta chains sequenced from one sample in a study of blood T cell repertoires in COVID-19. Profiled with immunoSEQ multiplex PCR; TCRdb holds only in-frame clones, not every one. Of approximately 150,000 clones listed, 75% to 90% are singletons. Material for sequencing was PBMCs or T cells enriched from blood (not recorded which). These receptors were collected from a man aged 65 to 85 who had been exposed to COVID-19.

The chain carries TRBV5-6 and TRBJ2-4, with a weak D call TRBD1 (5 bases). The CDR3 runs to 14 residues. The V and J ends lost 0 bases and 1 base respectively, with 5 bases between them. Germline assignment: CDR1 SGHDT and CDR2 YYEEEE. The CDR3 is CASSLDRAKNIQYF. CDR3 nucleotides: TGTGCCAGCAGCTTGGACAGGGCCAAAAACATTCAGTACTTC.

CDR3 protein: CASSAPGQGGYEQYF. The CDR3 DNA is TGTGCCAGCAGCGCACCGGGACAGGGGGGGTACGAGCAGTACTTC. V and J are TRBV7-8 and TRBJ2-7; 11 nucleotides agree with TRBD1. With V trimmed by 5 bases and J by 4 bases, 7 bases remained unmatched. This CDR3 is built from 15 residues. CDR1 SGHVS and CDR2 FQNEAQ come from the germline V gene.

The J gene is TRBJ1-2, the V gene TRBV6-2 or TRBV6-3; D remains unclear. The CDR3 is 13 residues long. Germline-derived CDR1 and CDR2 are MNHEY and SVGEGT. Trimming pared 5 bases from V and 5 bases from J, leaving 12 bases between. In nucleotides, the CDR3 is TGTGCCAGCAGTCCACAGCTTTCTTATGGCTACACCTTC. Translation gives CASSPQLSYGYTF.

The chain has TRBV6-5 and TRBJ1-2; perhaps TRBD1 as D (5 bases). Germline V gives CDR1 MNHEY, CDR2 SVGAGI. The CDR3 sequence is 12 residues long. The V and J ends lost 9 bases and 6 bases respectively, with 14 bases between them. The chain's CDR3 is CASRGGNNGYTF. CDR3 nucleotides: TGTGCCAGTCGGGGGGGTAATAATGGCTACACCTTC.

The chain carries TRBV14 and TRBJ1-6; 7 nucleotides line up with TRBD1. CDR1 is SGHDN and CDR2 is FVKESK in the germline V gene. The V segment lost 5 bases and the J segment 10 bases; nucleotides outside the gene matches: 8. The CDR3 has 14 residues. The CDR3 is CASSSDRAGSPLHF. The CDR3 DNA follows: TGTGCCAGCAGCTCCGACAGGGCTGGGTCACCCCTCCACTTT.

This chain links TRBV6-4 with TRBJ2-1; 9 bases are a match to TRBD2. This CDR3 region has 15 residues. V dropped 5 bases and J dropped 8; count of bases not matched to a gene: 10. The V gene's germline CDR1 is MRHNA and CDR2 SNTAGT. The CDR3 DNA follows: TGTGCCAGCAGTAGCGGGGGGCTCGCCGGGGATGAGCAGTTCTTC. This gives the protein CASSSGGLAGDEQFF.

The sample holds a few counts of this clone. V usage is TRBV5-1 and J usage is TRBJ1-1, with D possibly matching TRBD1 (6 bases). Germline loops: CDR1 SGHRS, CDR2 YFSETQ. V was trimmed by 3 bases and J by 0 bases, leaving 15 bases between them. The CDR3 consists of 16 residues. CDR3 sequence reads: CASSSRGGVLNTEAFF. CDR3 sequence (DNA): TGCGCCAGCAGCTCCCGAGGGGGTGTCCTGAACACTGAAGCTTTCTTT.

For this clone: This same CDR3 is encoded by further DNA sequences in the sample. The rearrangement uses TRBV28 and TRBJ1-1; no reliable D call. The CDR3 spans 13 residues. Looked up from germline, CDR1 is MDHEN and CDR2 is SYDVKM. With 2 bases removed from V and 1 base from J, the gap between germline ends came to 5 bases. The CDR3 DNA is TGTGCCAGCAGTTTACCGGGGAACACTGAAGCTTTCTTT. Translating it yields CASSLPGNTEAFF.

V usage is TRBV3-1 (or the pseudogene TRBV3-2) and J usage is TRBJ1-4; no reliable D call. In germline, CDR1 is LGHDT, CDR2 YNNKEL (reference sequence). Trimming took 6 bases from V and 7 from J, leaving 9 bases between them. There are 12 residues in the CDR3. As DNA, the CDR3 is TGTGCCAGCAGTGACTGGGTTGAAAAACTGTTTTTT. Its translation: CASSDWVEKLFF.

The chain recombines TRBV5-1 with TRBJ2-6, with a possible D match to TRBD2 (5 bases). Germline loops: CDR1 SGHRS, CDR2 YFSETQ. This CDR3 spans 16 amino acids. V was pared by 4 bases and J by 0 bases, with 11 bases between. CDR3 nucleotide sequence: TGCGCCAGCAGCGTACTAGGAAACTCTGGGGCCAACGTCCTGACTTTC. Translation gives CASSVLGNSGANVLTF.

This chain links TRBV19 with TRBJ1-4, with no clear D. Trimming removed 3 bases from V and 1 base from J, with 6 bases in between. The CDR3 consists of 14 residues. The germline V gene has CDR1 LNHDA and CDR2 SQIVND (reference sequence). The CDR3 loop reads CASSMGRTNEKLFF. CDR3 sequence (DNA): TGTGCCAGTAGTATGGGGAGAACTAATGAAAAACTGTTTTTT.

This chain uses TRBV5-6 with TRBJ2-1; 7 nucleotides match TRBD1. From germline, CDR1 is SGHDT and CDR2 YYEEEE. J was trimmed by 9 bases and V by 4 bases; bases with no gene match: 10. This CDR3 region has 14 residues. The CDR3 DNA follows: TGTGCCAGCAGCCCGCGACAGGGAGCTAGTGAGCAGTTCTTC. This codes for CASSPRQGASEQFF. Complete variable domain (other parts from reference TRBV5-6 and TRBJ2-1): DAGVTQSPTHLIKTRGQQVTLRCSPKSGHDTVSWYQQALGQGPQFIFQYYEEEERQRGNFPDRFSGHQFPNYSSELNVNALLLGDSALYLCASSPRQGASEQFFGPGTRLTVL.

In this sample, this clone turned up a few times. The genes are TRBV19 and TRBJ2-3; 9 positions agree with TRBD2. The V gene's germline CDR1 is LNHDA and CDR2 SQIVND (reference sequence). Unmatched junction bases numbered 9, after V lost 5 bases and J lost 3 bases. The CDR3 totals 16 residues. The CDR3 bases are TGTGCCAGTAGTCCCACCCGACTAGCGGAAACAGATACGCAGTATTTT. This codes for CASSPTRLAETDTQYF.

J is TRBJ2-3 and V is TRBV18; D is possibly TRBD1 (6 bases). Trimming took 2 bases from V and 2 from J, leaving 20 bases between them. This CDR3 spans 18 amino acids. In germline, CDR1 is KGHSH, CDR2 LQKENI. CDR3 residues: CASSPRSRQRGYTDTQYF. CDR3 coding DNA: TGTGCCAGCTCACCAAGGTCGCGGCAAAGGGGGTACACAGATACGCAGTATTTT.

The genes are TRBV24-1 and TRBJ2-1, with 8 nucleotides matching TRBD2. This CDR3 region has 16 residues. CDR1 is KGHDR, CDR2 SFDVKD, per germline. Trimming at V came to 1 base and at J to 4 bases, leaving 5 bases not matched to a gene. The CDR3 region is CATSDFAGGSYNEQFF. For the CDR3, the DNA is TGTGCCACCAGTGATTTCGCGGGAGGCTCTTACAATGAGCAGTTCTTC.

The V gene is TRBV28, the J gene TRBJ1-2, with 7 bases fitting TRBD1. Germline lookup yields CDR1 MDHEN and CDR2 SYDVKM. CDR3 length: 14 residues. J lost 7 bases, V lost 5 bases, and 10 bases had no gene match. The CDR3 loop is CASSPLRGQGGYTF. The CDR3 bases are TGTGCCAGCAGTCCCCTAAGGGGGCAGGGTGGCTACACCTTC.

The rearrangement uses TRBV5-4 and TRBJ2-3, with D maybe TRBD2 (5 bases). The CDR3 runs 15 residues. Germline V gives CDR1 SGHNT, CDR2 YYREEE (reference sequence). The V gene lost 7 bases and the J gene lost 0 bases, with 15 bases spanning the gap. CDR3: CASQTTFISTDTQYF. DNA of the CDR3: TGTGCCAGCCAGACTACCTTCATTAGCACAGATACGCAGTATTTT.

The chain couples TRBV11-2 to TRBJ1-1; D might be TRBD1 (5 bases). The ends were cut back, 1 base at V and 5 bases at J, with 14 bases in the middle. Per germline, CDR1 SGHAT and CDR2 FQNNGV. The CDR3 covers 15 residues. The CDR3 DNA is TGTGCCAGCAGCTTAGCTCACAGCCCAGGGACTGAAGCTTTCTTT. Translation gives CASSLAHSPGTEAFF.

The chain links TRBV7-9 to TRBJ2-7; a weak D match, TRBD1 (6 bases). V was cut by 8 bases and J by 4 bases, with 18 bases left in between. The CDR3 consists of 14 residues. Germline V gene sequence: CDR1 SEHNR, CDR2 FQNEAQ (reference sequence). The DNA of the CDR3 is TGTGCCAGCGGCCAATGGGGGCGCAGGTACGAGCAGTACTTC. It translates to CASGQWGRRYEQYF. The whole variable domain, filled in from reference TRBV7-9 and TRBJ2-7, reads DTGVSQNPRHKITKRGQNVTFRCDPISEHNRLYWYRQTLGQGPEFLTYFQNEAQLEKSRLLSDRFSAERPKGSFSTLEIQRTEQGDSAMYLCASGQWGRRYEQYFGPGTRLTVT.

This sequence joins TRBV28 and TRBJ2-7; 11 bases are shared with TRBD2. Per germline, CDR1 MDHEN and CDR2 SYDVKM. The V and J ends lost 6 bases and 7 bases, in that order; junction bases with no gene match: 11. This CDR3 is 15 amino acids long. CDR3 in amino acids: CASSGALAGAQEQYF. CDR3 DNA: TGTGCCAGCAGCGGGGCACTAGCGGGAGCGCAAGAGCAGTACTTC.

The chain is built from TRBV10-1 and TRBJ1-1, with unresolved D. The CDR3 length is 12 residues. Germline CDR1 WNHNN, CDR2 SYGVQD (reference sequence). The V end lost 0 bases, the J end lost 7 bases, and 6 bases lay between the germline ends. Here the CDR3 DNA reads TGCGCCAGCAGTGAGTCTTCGGGTGAAGCTTTCTTT. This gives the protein CASSESSGEAFF.

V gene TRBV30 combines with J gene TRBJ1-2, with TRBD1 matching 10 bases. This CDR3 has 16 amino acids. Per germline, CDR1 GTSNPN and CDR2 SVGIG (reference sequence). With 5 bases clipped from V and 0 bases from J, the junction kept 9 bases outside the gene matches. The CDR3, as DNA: TGTGCCTGGGGAGGGACAGGGGTTGGAGCTAACTATGGCTACACCTTC. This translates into CAWGGTGVGANYGYTF.

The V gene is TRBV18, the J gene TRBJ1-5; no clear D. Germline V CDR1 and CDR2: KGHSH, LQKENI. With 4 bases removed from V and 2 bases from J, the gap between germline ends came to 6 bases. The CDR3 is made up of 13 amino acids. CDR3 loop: CASSRQGNQPQHF. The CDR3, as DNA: TGTGCCAGCTCACGGCAGGGCAATCAGCCCCAGCATTTT.